A selection of T cell receptor beta chains follows, all from one sample in a study of cytomegalovirus exposure and HLA in healthy donors. Clones were read by immunoSEQ multiplex PCR, and TCRdb kept only the in-frame ones, dropping some. The table includes some 110,000 clones, about 73% detected once. Sequenced: PBMCs. These receptors originate from a woman between 45 and 65 years old in good health and CMV-seropositive. CDR3s include the opening cysteine and the closing phenylalanine or tryptophan. The order of the fields is V gene, D gene, clone size, J gene, CDR3 DNA, CDR3 protein. A D gene is named only where the DNA matches it firmly. The listing skips clone size in some rows; elsewhere it reads once, few, many or a size class.

TRBV11-2,.,.,TRBJ2-7,TGTGCCAGCAGCGTACGCCGATCATCGCGGGACGAGCAGTACTTC,CASSVRRSSRDEQYF
TRBV5-4,.,.,TRBJ1-1,TGTGCCAGCAGCAATGCCCAAGGGGGCACTGAAGCTTTCTTT,CASSNAQGGTEAFF
TRBV10-2,.,.,TRBJ1-6,TGCGCCAGCAGTTCGGACAGTTATAATTCACCCCTCCACTTT,CASSSDSYNSPLHF
TRBV5-1,TRBD1,.,TRBJ2-3,TGCGCCAGCACCGTCCGACAGGGGAGCACAGATACGCAGTATTTT,CASTVRQGSTDTQYF
TRBV4-3,.,.,TRBJ2-5,TGCGCCAGCAGCCAACAACTCGTTCAAGAGACCCAGTACTTC,CASSQQLVQETQYF
TRBV27,TRBD1,.,TRBJ1-4,TGTGCCAGCAGTTCACAGGGGGAAGAAAAACTGTTTTTT,CASSSQGEEKLFF
TRBV7-2,TRBD1,.,TRBJ1-4,TGTGCCAGCAGCTTTTATAGACAGGGGGGTGAAAAACTGTTTTTT,CASSFYRQGGEKLFF
TRBV5-1,.,.,TRBJ2-2,TGCGCCAGCAGCTTGGCCTGGGCAGGGGCGACCGGGGAGCTGTTTTTT,CASSLAWAGATGELFF
TRBV11-3,.,.,TRBJ2-2,TGTGCCAGCAGCCCCTATGGGACAGAGCGGGCCGGGGAGCTGTTTTTT,CASSPYGTERAGELFF
TRBV5-1,.,.,TRBJ1-3,TGCGCCAGCAGCTTCCAAGGGGCGTCTGGAAACACCATATATTTT,CASSFQGASGNTIYF
TRBV11-3,TRBD1,.,TRBJ1-1,TGTGCCAGCAGCATCGACGGACAGGGCGGCACTGAAGCTTTCTTT,CASSIDGQGGTEAFF
TRBV5-1,TRBD1,few,TRBJ1-2,TGCGCCAGCAGCTCTAACGGACAGGCCTTCTATGGCTACACCTTC,CASSSNGQAFYGYTF
TRBV19,TRBD1,.,TRBJ2-1,TGTGCCAGTAGCCCCCGGGACAGGGCCTCCGGGCAGTTCTTC,CASSPRDRASGQFF
TRBV5-1,.,.,TRBJ2-1,TGCGCCAGCAGCGACCCCCGGGGGTCCTACAATGAGCAGTTCTTC,CASSDPRGSYNEQFF
TRBV6-5,TRBD1,.,TRBJ2-7,TGTGCCAGCAGTTACCGAGACAGGGGTTACGAGCAGTACTTC,CASSYRDRGYEQYF
TRBV5-5,.,.,TRBJ1-4,TGTGCCAGCAGCTTGGCGCAGTTTAATGAAAAACTGTTTTTT,CASSLAQFNEKLFF
TRBV7-2,TRBD1,.,TRBJ1-1,TGTGCCAGCAGCTCTTACGGACAGGGTCCTGAAGCTTTCTTT,CASSSYGQGPEAFF
TRBV5-1,TRBD1,once,TRBJ2-7,TGCGCCAGCAGCTTGTGGGCAGGGGGCCCCTACGAGCAGTACTTC,CASSLWAGGPYEQYF
TRBV4-1,TRBD2,.,TRBJ2-3,TGCGCCAGCAGCCAAGAGGAGGCGGGGGGAGTGCGTACGCAGTATTTT,CASSQEEAGGVRTQYF
TRBV5-1,.,.,TRBJ1-1,TGCGCCAGCAGCTTGGTTCGGGGGGGGTTGAACACTGAAGCTTTCTTT,CASSLVRGGLNTEAFF
TRBV4-1,.,.,TRBJ1-4,TGCGCCAGCAGCCCAGGCGTACAGGGCAATGAAAAACTGTTTTTT,CASSPGVQGNEKLFF
TRBV5-6,TRBD2,.,TRBJ2-3,TGTGCCAGCAGCCAGACTTTAGCTAGCGGGGTCACAGATACGCAGTATTTT,CASSQTLASGVTDTQYF
TRBV5-1,TRBD1,.,TRBJ1-2,TGCGCCAGCAGCTTGGGGGCCCAGGGGGCTGGTGGCTACACCTTC,CASSLGAQGAGGYTF
TRBV5-1,TRBD1,.,TRBJ2-7,TGCGCCAGCAGCTTGGGTGGGACAGGGATAAACGAGCAGTACTTC,CASSLGGTGINEQYF
TRBV7-8,TRBD1,.,TRBJ2-7,TGTGCCAGCAGCTCCCCTAGGGGACAGGGGCTCGAGCAGTACTTC,CASSSPRGQGLEQYF
TRBV9,TRBD1,few,TRBJ1-3,TGTGCCAGCAGCGCCAACCCCCGGGACAGCCTCTCTGGAAACACCATATATTTT,CASSANPRDSLSGNTIYF
TRBV9,.,once,TRBJ2-1,TGTGCCAGCAGCGTAGGCAACAGCCAGCAGTTCTTC,CASSVGNSQQFF
TRBV7-8,.,.,TRBJ1-2,TGTGCCAGCAGCTTACTGGCAGGGAATACGATTGGCTACACCTTC,CASSLLAGNTIGYTF
TRBV10-3,TRBD1,.,TRBJ1-1,TGTGCCATCAGGACAGGGTTAAGGGACACTGAAGCTTTCTTT,CAIRTGLRDTEAFF
TRBV5-4,TRBD1,.,TRBJ1-2,TGTGCCAGCAGCCTGGGGACCGGATGGGGACAGGGCGGTGGCTACACCTTC,CASSLGTGWGQGGGYTF
TRBV7-3,.,once,TRBJ2-5,TGTGCCAGCAGCTTATCGGCGGGTACAGAGACCCAGTACTTC,CASSLSAGTETQYF
TRBV18,TRBD1,.,TRBJ1-2,TGTGCCAGCTCACCCGGGACAGGCAGAGGGGATAACTATGGCTACACCTTC,CASSPGTGRGDNYGYTF
TRBV5-6,TRBD1,.,TRBJ2-4,TGTGCCAGCAGCTTGGACAGGGGGTTCATAAACATTCAGTACTTC,CASSLDRGFINIQYF
TRBV23-1,.,.,TRBJ1-6,TGCGCCAGCAGTCAATCGCTGGAGGGGCCCCCATATAATTCACCCCTCCACTTT,CASSQSLEGPPYNSPLHF
TRBV7-2,TRBD2,.,TRBJ2-1,TGTGCCAGCAGCCTCGCTAGCGGATACAATGAGCAGTTCTTC,CASSLASGYNEQFF
TRBV6-6,.,.,TRBJ1-5,TGTGCCAGCAGTCCTACAGGATTCAATCAGCCCCAGCATTTT,CASSPTGFNQPQHF
TRBV5-1,.,.,TRBJ1-6,TGCGCCAGCAGCTGGGGCGCTACAACCGGGGGGGATTCACCCCTCCACTTT,CASSWGATTGGDSPLHF
TRBV27,TRBD2,.,TRBJ2-7,TGTGCCAGCAGTCTCCAGACTAGCGGGGGCTCCTACGAGCAGTACTTC,CASSLQTSGGSYEQYF
TRBV6-1,.,.,TRBJ2-2,TGTGCCAGCAGTGAAGAATTGACGGGGTCCGGGGAGCTGTTTTTT,CASSEELTGSGELFF
TRBV7-9,.,.,TRBJ1-1,TGTGCCAGCAGCTTAGGACGGGTGAACACTGAAGCTTTCTTT,CASSLGRVNTEAFF
TRBV5-4,TRBD1,.,TRBJ1-2,TGTGCCAGCAGCTCCAGGACAGGGGCCGTCTATGGCTACACCTTC,CASSSRTGAVYGYTF
TRBV4-2,TRBD1,.,TRBJ1-1,TGTGCCAGCAGCCAAGTACAGGGGGCGGGGGACACTGAAGCTTTCTTT,CASSQVQGAGDTEAFF
TRBV5-1,TRBD1,.,TRBJ2-3,TGCGCCAGCAGCTCAACTAGACAGGGGAGCACAGATACGCAGTATTTT,CASSSTRQGSTDTQYF
TRBV19,TRBD1,.,TRBJ2-7,TGTGCCAGTAGTATCTCCAGACAGGGGGAAAACGAGCAGTACTTC,CASSISRQGENEQYF